These 23 T cell receptor beta chains were sequenced from one sample in a study of cytomegalovirus exposure and HLA in healthy donors. Primers: 60 Vbeta forward and 13 Jbeta reverse. Repertoires were generated with immunoSEQ multiplex PCR, while TCRdb's copy carries only in-frame clones and drops some. The table shows 65,000 to 85,000 clones, with roughly 80% occurring only once. Sequencing was done on a sample of PBMCs. The receptor set was obtained from a woman aged 40 to 50 in good health and CMV-seropositive.

This CDR3 is CASSEDSNEKLFF. DNA for the CDR3: TGTGCCAGCAGTGAAGACAGTAATGAAAAACTGTTTTTT. The rearrangement uses TRBV6-1 and TRBJ1-4; D gene uncertain. The germline CDR1 and CDR2 sequences are MNHNS and SASEGT. This CDR3 contains 13 residues. The V end lost 1 base, the J end lost 4 bases, and 4 bases lay between the germline ends.

This CDR3 reads CASSQVLGENTEAFF. The CDR3 nucleotides are TGTGCCAGCAGCCAAGTTCTGGGCGAGAACACTGAAGCTTTCTTT. J is TRBJ1-1 and V is TRBV14, with D uncertain. This CDR3 spans 15 amino acids. V shed 1 base and J shed 1 base, with 10 bases lying between them. CDR1 and CDR2 (germline): SGHDN, FVKESK. The full variable domain, rest sourced from reference TRBV14 and TRBJ1-1, is EAGVTQFPSHSVIEKGQTVTLRCDPISGHDNLYWYRRVMGKEIKFLLHFVKESKQDESGMPNNRFLAERTGGTYSTLKVQPAELEDSGVYFCASSQVLGENTEAFFGQGTRLTVV.

This chain joins TRBV5-4 and TRBJ2-7; D perhaps matches TRBD1 (6 bases). With 7 bases removed from V and 4 bases from J, the gap between germline ends came to 21 bases. The CDR3 consists of 15 residues. CDR1 and CDR2 (germline): SGHNT, YYREEE (reference sequence). CDR3 sequence (DNA): TGTGCCAGCCAAAAATCCGGGCTAAGGGGGTACGAGCAGTACTTC. Translation gives CASQKSGLRGYEQYF.

In this sample, this clone turned up once. This chain joins TRBV7-9 and TRBJ1-5; D gene uncertain. From germline, CDR1 is SEHNR and CDR2 FQNEAQ (reference sequence). The CDR3 spans 12 residues. V was clipped by 3 bases and J by 5 bases, with 5 bases between them. CDR3 region: CASSFPDQPQHF. The DNA of the CDR3 is TGTGCCAGCAGCTTCCCCGATCAGCCCCAGCATTTT.

The chain uses TRBV19 and TRBJ1-5; no clear D gene. Germline V gives CDR1 LNHDA, CDR2 SQIVND (reference sequence). This CDR3 region has 14 residues. Trimming took 1 base from V and 1 from J, leaving 5 bases between them. The CDR3 sequence: CASSIGESNQPQHF. DNA of the CDR3: TGTGCCAGTAGTATAGGAGAAAGCAATCAGCCCCAGCATTTT.

The chain carries TRBV9 and TRBJ1-3; D uncertain. Trimming stripped 0 bases from V and 2 bases from J, with 15 bases between. Germline V gene data show CDR1 as SGDLS and CDR2 as YYNGEE. The CDR3 spans 17 residues. Here the CDR3 DNA reads TGTGCCAGCAGCGTAGAGGCCCAGGTCAGACCTGGAAACACCATATATTTT. It encodes CASSVEAQVRPGNTIYF.

V and J are TRBV4-1 and TRBJ1-2, with D possibly being TRBD1 (5 bases). The V and J ends lost 1 base and 5 bases respectively, with 14 bases between them. The CDR3 spans 15 residues. CDR1 MGHRA and CDR2 YSYEKL come from the germline V gene. CDR3 amino acids: CASSQAQGVGYGYTF. In DNA, the CDR3 is TGCGCCAGCAGCCAAGCCCAAGGGGTGGGTTATGGCTACACCTTC.

The chain employs TRBV7-9 and TRBJ1-1; 7 bases align to TRBD1. The V segment lost 5 bases and the J segment 1 base; nucleotides outside the gene matches: 4. Germline CDR1 and CDR2: SEHNR and FQNEAQ (reference sequence). The CDR3 spans 14 residues. CDR3 in amino acids: CASSLGTANTEAFF. The CDR3 DNA reads as TGTGCCAGCAGCCTCGGGACAGCGAACACTGAAGCTTTCTTT.

The chain couples TRBV7-8 to TRBJ2-1; tentatively, D is TRBD1 (6 bases). The CDR3 spans 14 residues. The ends were cut back, 3 bases at V and 6 bases at J, with 12 bases in the middle. CDR1 is SGHVS, CDR2 FQNEAQ, per germline. The CDR3 sequence: CASSFVTGLNEQFF. The CDR3 coding sequence is TGTGCCAGCAGCTTTGTGACAGGTCTCAATGAGCAGTTCTTC.

The sample holds one count of this clone. V usage is TRBV4-1 and J usage is TRBJ2-1; D may be TRBD2 (5 bases). The V and J ends lost 4 bases and 10 bases respectively, with 20 bases between them. The CDR3 has 15 amino acids. Germline V gene sequence: CDR1 MGHRA, CDR2 YSYEKL. The CDR3 DNA reads as TGCGCCAGCAGCCGATCTCTGGGATTAGGCGGGGAGCAGTTCTTC. Translation: CASSRSLGLGGEQFF.

This clone showed up just a few times. The chain recombines TRBV25-1 with TRBJ2-3, with 9 bases that match TRBD2. V shed 6 bases and J 5 bases; nucleotides not matched to a gene: 18. Germline V CDR1 and CDR2: MGHDK, SYGVNS. CDR3 length: 18 amino acids. The CDR3 reads CASSSPGGLAGDKDTQYF. The DNA of the CDR3 is TGTGCCAGCAGCTCCCCCGGGGGGTTAGCGGGAGATAAAGATACGCAGTATTTT.

The V call is TRBV28, the J call TRBJ1-5; 7 positions agree with TRBD1. Trimming at V came to 6 bases and at J to 0 bases, leaving 5 bases not matched to a gene. Germline assignment: CDR1 MDHEN and CDR2 SYDVKM. The CDR3 is 15 amino acids. CDR3 residues: CASRLTGDSNQPQHF. CDR3 DNA: TGTGCCAGCAGACTTACAGGGGATAGCAATCAGCCCCAGCATTTT.

This sequence joins TRBV28 and TRBJ2-3; D possibly corresponds to TRBD1 (6 bases). Germline CDR1 MDHEN, CDR2 SYDVKM. Trimming shortened V by 5 bases and J by 1 base, and 13 bases separated the two germline ends. The CDR3 runs 15 residues. The CDR3 bases are TGTGCCAGCAGTCCCTCGCGGACAGGCACAGATACGCAGTATTTT. It yields the protein CASSPSRTGTDTQYF.

V gene TRBV6-5 combines with J gene TRBJ2-4; D is undetermined. The germline V gene encodes CDR1 MNHEY and CDR2 SVGAGI. The length of the CDR3 is 14 residues. V lost 5 bases and J 2 bases, leaving 10 bases between the germline ends. The CDR3 protein is CASSAIITKNIQYF. CDR3 nucleotides: TGTGCCAGCAGTGCGATTATAACCAAAAACATTCAGTACTTC.

The genes are TRBV29-1 and TRBJ2-5; tentatively, D is TRBD2 (6 bases). Germline values: CDR1 SQVTM, CDR2 ANQGSEA. This CDR3 is 14 amino acids long. Trimming pared 3 bases from V and 4 bases from J, leaving 15 bases between. CDR3 DNA: TGCAGCGTTGAGGGGCAGGGAGGAGTAGAGACCCAGTACTTC. Amino acids: CSVEGQGGVETQYF.

CDR3 DNA: TGTGCCAGCTCCGGGACAGGCTATCAGCCCCAGCATTTT. Encoded protein: CASSGTGYQPQHF. This chain connects TRBV27 to TRBJ1-5; 8 bases are shared with TRBD1. Unmatched junction bases numbered 5, after V lost 8 bases and J lost 5 bases. CDR1 is MNHEY, CDR2 SMNVEV, per germline (reference sequence). The CDR3 totals 13 residues.

This chain connects TRBV4-2 to TRBJ2-3; TRBD2 agrees at 10 bases. The germline V gene encodes CDR1 LGHNA and CDR2 YNFKEQ. V lost 0 bases and J lost 8; bases outside the gene matches: 8. The CDR3 runs to 16 residues. The CDR3 DNA sequence: TGTGCCAGCAGCCAAGATCCCGGGGTAGCGGGGGGTACGCAGTATTTT. It translates to CASSQDPGVAGGTQYF.

This clone was detected once. The genes are TRBV7-2 and TRBJ2-7; 9 bases align to TRBD2. J lost 3 bases, V lost 5 bases, and 8 bases had no gene match. The CDR3 extends over 15 amino acids. The germline V gene has CDR1 SGHTA and CDR2 FQGNSA. The CDR3 reads CASSAQAGGFYEQYF. CDR3 DNA: TGTGCCAGCAGCGCCCAAGCGGGGGGATTCTACGAGCAGTACTTC.

In its sample, this clone was seen once. The CDR3 loop is CASSSMRQVFGEKLFF. In DNA, the CDR3 is TGTGCCAGCAGTTCTATGAGACAGGTTTTTGGCGAAAAACTGTTTTTT. The chain links TRBV6-5 to TRBJ1-4, with D possibly being TRBD1 (6 bases). The germline V gene has CDR1 MNHEY and CDR2 SVGAGI. The V and J ends lost 4 bases and 8 bases respectively, with 20 bases between them. The CDR3 consists of 16 residues.

The rearrangement links TRBV5-1 to TRBJ2-2; possible D gene TRBD2, 7 bases. This CDR3 is built from 17 residues. Germline V gene lookup returns CDR1 SGHRS and CDR2 YFSETQ. The V gene lost 4 bases and the J gene lost 4 bases, with 20 bases spanning the gap. The CDR3 sequence is CASSRGALAGATGELFF. CDR3 in DNA: TGCGCCAGCAGCCGGGGGGCCTTAGCAGGGGCCACCGGGGAGCTGTTTTTT.

This chain connects TRBV28 to TRBJ1-4, with 10 nucleotides matching TRBD1. This CDR3 has 14 amino acids. CDR1 MDHEN and CDR2 SYDVKM come from the germline V gene. The junction had 8 bases not matched to a gene; V was cut back by 5 bases and J by 11 bases. The CDR3 DNA reads as TGTGCCAGCAGTATACCCGGGACAGGGGCGAAACTGTTTTTT. As protein: CASSIPGTGAKLFF.

The chain couples TRBV30 to TRBJ2-7; D is unclear. CDR1 is GTSNPN and CDR2 is SVGIG in the germline V gene (reference sequence). V shed 0 bases and J shed 6 bases, with 9 bases lying between them. The CDR3 consists of 12 residues. CDR3 nucleotides: TGTGCCTGGAGTGTACGGTCAGGCGAGCAGTACTTC. Its translation is CAWSVRSGEQYF.

V gene TRBV30 combines with J gene TRBJ2-3; 12 nucleotides align to TRBD2. Germline CDR1 reads GTSNPN; CDR2 reads SVGIG (reference sequence). J gave up 3 bases and V 6 bases, and 4 bases lay outside the gene matches. This CDR3 is 14 amino acids long. This CDR3 is CACQGTSGTDTQYF. The CDR3 region has the DNA TGTGCCTGCCAAGGGACTAGCGGGACAGATACGCAGTATTTT. The full variable domain, rest sourced from reference TRBV30 and TRBJ2-3, is SQTIHQWPATLVQPVGSPLSLECTVEGTSNPNLYWYRQAAGRGLQLLFYSVGIGQISSEVPQNLSASRPQDRQFILSSKKLLLSDSGFYLCACQGTSGTDTQYFGPGTRLTVL.